Presented here are 32 T cell receptor beta chains from one specimen sequenced in a study of identical twins. TCRdb redid the calling of the 5' RACE reads with MiXCR, one entry per CDR3 protein. The sample holds under 1 million distinct CDR3 sequences, around an eighth seen once. This sample also appeared in a second study, on yellow fever vaccine responses in identical twins.

Sample: PBMCs. These TCRs come from a young woman in good health.

This clonotype was counted at least ten times. The V call is TRBV5-1, the J call TRBJ2-7; D is unclear. This CDR3 region has 14 residues. V lost 5 bases and J lost 3, with 15 bases in between. Germline CDR1 reads SGHRS; CDR2 reads YFSETQ. The CDR3 reads CASRSNDGDYEQYF. CDR3 DNA: TGCGCCAGCAGGTCGAACGACGGAGACTACGAGCAGTACTTC.

The V call is TRBV7-8, the J call TRBJ1-4, with D unclear. Per the germline V gene, CDR1 is SGHVS and CDR2 is FQNEAQ. This CDR3 has 14 amino acids. Trimming removed 5 bases from V and 3 bases from J, with 10 bases in between. The CDR3 here is CASSRVGANEKLFF. The CDR3 DNA is TGTGCCAGCAGCCGGGTTGGGGCTAATGAAAAACTGTTTTTT.

The chain carries TRBV4-2 and TRBJ2-3; 7 bases fit TRBD2. Germline trimming cut 0 bases from V and 2 bases from J; bases unmatched to any gene: 11. The CDR3 has 18 amino acids. Per germline, CDR1 LGHNA and CDR2 YNFKEQ. CDR3 nucleotides: TGTGCCAGCAGCCAAGATACCCGACTAGCCGAGTACACAGATACGCAGTATTTT. It translates to CASSQDTRLAEYTDTQYF.

This clonotype was detected ten times or more. J is TRBJ2-2 and V is TRBV5-1; TRBD1 aligns across 8 bases. The CDR3 totals 15 residues. V was clipped by 0 bases and J by 5 bases; unmatched bases: 3. CDR1 is SGHRS, CDR2 YFSETQ, per germline. The CDR3 DNA reads as TGCGCCAGCAGCTTGGGACAGGGGATGACCGGGGAGCTGTTTTTT. Protein product: CASSLGQGMTGELFF.

This clonotype was found many times. This chain connects TRBV10-2 to TRBJ2-2, with TRBD2 identical over 7 bases. The germline V gene encodes CDR1 WSHSY and CDR2 SAAADI. The V and J ends lost 7 bases and 4 bases, in that order; junction bases with no gene match: 9. The CDR3 has 15 residues. CDR3 bases: TGCGCCAGCATCGGGAGCGGGGAAAGCACCGGGGAGCTGTTTTTT. As protein: CASIGSGESTGELFF.

This clonotype was detected ten times or more. The chain recombines TRBV6-2 or TRBV6-3 with TRBJ2-7; D remains unclear. Trimming left V 4 bases short and J 6 bases short, with 10 bases between. Looked up from germline, CDR1 is MNHEY and CDR2 is SVGEGT. The CDR3 loop spans 12 amino acids. The CDR3, as DNA: TGTGCCAGCAGTTTTATTGGTCGCGAGCAGTACGTC. It translates to CASSFIGREQYV.

The gene calls are TRBV7-9 and TRBJ1-5, with D uncertain. In germline, CDR1 is SEHNR, CDR2 FQNEAQ (reference sequence). The CDR3 consists of 14 residues. Trimming removed 6 bases at V and 5 bases at J, with 14 bases between. CDR3 DNA: TGTGCCAGCAGTCAAGACGGGAGGGATCAGCCCCAGCATTTT. Translating gives CASSQDGRDQPQHF.

This clonotype has just a few counts. The V call is TRBV11-2, the J call TRBJ2-3; 7 bases are shared with TRBD1. CDR1 and CDR2 (germline): SGHAT, FQNNGV. Germline trimming cut 3 bases from V and 7 bases from J; bases unmatched to any gene: 10. The CDR3 loop spans 15 amino acids. CDR3 bases: TGTGCCAGCAGCTTGGTTATGACAGGGCGGAATACGCAGTATTTT. It specifies CASSLVMTGRNTQYF.

The J gene is TRBJ1-3, the V gene TRBV10-3, with 8 bases matching TRBD1. The germline gives CDR1 ENHRY, CDR2 SYGVKD. This CDR3 spans 13 amino acids. Trimming cost V 6 bases and J 8 bases; bases outside gene matches: 6. CDR3 coding DNA: TGTGCCATCAGCCGGACAGGGACGGACACCATATATTTT. Amino acids: CAISRTGTDTIYF.

The chain is built from TRBV4-1 and TRBJ2-6; possible D gene TRBD1, 6 bases. Germline CDR1 MGHRA, CDR2 YSYEKL. V was clipped by 3 bases and J by 1 base, with 16 bases between them. The CDR3 length is 18 residues. The CDR3: CASSQAQGTPSGANVLTF. The CDR3 DNA sequence: TGCGCCAGCAGCCAGGCACAGGGCACACCTTCTGGGGCCAACGTCCTGACTTTC.

In its sample, this clonotype was seen a few times. The chain couples TRBV7-9 to TRBJ2-5, with no clear D. The CDR3 runs to 16 residues. Germline V CDR1 and CDR2: SEHNR, FQNEAQ (reference sequence). V lost 5 bases and J 5 bases, leaving 21 bases between the germline ends. The CDR3 DNA sequence: TGTGCCAGCAGCCGCAGCGCTGGCCCTCTGGGGGAGACCCAGTACTTC. Its protein product is CASSRSAGPLGETQYF.

The V gene is TRBV25-1, the J gene TRBJ2-7; D possibly matches TRBD1 or TRBD2 (5 bases each). The CDR3 runs to 16 residues. The V end was cut by 2 bases, the J end by 2 bases, with 16 bases between. Germline lookup yields CDR1 MGHDK and CDR2 SYGVNS. In nucleotides, the CDR3 is TGTGCCAGCAGTGAACTGGGACCCCTGGGTACCTACGAGCAGTACTTC. Protein sequence: CASSELGPLGTYEQYF.

CDR3 in amino acids: CASSMDPLMGISDNPEAFF. The CDR3 DNA sequence: TGTGCCAGCAGCATGGATCCCCTCATGGGGATCTCTGACAACCCTGAAGCTTTCTTT. The chain couples TRBV9 to TRBJ1-1; D remains ambiguous. Germline CDR1 and CDR2: SGDLS and YYNGEE. Trimming stripped 4 bases from V and 6 bases from J, with 31 bases between. This CDR3 contains 19 residues.

This clonotype was observed a few times. CDR3 protein: CASSQGSGGAGSYNEQFF. CDR3 bases: TGTGCCAGCAGCCAAGGCAGCGGGGGGGCTGGGTCCTACAATGAGCAGTTCTTC. This rearrangement joins TRBV4-2 to TRBJ2-1; 10 bases are a match to TRBD2. Trimming cost V 1 base and J 1 base; bases outside gene matches: 7. Germline values: CDR1 LGHNA, CDR2 YNFKEQ. This CDR3 region has 18 residues.

The chain combines TRBV28 with TRBJ2-2; D perhaps matches TRBD2 (6 bases). The V end was cut by 5 bases, the J end by 1 base, with 14 bases between. Per the germline V gene, CDR1 is MDHEN and CDR2 is SYDVKM. CDR3 size: 16 residues. The CDR3 loop reads CASSAGGAGNTGELFF. In nucleotides, the CDR3 is TGTGCCAGCAGTGCTGGCGGGGCCGGGAACACCGGGGAGCTGTTTTTT.

The J gene is TRBJ2-2, the V gene TRBV10-2; D ambiguous. The CDR3 contains 13 residues. The germline V and J ends were trimmed by 6 bases and 8 bases, with 13 bases remaining between them. CDR1 and CDR2 from the germline V gene are WSHSY and SAAADI. CDR3 sequence (DNA): TGCGCCAGCAGGGTCGGTATCTCGGGGGAGCTGTTTTTT. This gives the protein CASRVGISGELFF.

The V and J genes are TRBV28 and TRBJ2-7; D is possibly TRBD2 (6 bases). Trimming cost V 6 bases and J 5 bases, with 17 bases left between them. The CDR3 length is 14 residues. The V gene's germline CDR1 is MDHEN and CDR2 SYDVKM. The CDR3 bases are TGTGCCAGCAGCCCTGGGAGCCCGGGAGACGAGCAGTACTTC. Its protein is CASSPGSPGDEQYF.

V and J are TRBV3-1 and TRBJ1-2; 7 positions agree with TRBD1. J gave up 4 bases and V 3 bases, and 2 bases lay outside the gene matches. Germline lookup yields CDR1 LGHDT and CDR2 YNNKEL (reference sequence). The CDR3 consists of 13 residues. The CDR3 DNA follows: TGTGCCAGCAGCCAGGGACAGCGCTATGGCTACACCTTC. Amino acid sequence: CASSQGQRYGYTF.

This clonotype was detected only a few times. This chain links TRBV6-5 with TRBJ2-1; TRBD1 matches at 8 bases. Trimming cost V 0 bases and J 9 bases; bases outside gene matches: 10. Germline CDR1 MNHEY, CDR2 SVGAGI. CDR3 length equals 16 residues. This chain's CDR3 is CASSYSLMDRVVEQFF. The CDR3 region has the DNA TGTGCCAGCAGTTACTCACTTATGGACAGGGTGGTTGAGCAGTTCTTC.

The genes are TRBV7-3 and TRBJ2-6, with D possibly being TRBD1 (6 bases). The germline CDR1 and CDR2 sequences are SGHTA and FQGTGA. The CDR3 sequence is 18 residues long. V gave up 1 base and J gave up 0 bases, with 13 bases separating them. The CDR3 region is CASSLIPTGGSGANVLTF. DNA of the CDR3: TGTGCCAGCAGCTTAATCCCGACAGGAGGCTCTGGGGCCAACGTCCTGACTTTC.

A few counts support this clonotype. The chain combines TRBV28 with TRBJ2-7; D gene ambiguous. The CDR3 loop spans 14 amino acids. In germline, CDR1 is MDHEN, CDR2 SYDVKM. V was pared by 6 bases and J by 1 base, with 13 bases between. CDR3 bases: TGTGCCAGCAGATTACTCTCCGTATCCTACGAGCAGTACTTC. Translating gives CASRLLSVSYEQYF.

The chain employs TRBV5-5 and TRBJ2-1, with D possibly being TRBD1 (6 bases). The length of the CDR3 is 13 residues. Trimming left V 4 bases short and J 8 bases short, with 13 bases between. CDR1 is SGHKS, CDR2 YYEKEE, per germline (reference sequence). CDR3 residues: CASSAGVGDEQFF. The CDR3 DNA reads TGTGCCAGCAGCGCAGGGGTCGGGGATGAGCAGTTCTTC.

This clonotype was observed a few times. V gene TRBV28 combines with J gene TRBJ2-3, with 9 bases matching TRBD1. V lost 5 bases, J lost 4 bases, and 7 bases stayed unmatched. The CDR3 totals 15 residues. Germline V gene data show CDR1 as MDHEN and CDR2 as SYDVKM. CDR3 region: CASSNRDRAADTQYF. Written as DNA, the CDR3 is TGTGCCAGCAGTAACCGGGACAGGGCCGCAGATACGCAGTATTTT. Filled out from reference TRBV28 and TRBJ2-3, the complete variable domain reads DVKVTQSSRYLVKRTGEKVFLECVQDMDHENMFWYRQDPGLGLRLIYFSYDVKMKEKGDIPEGYSVSREKKERFSLILESASTNQTSMYLCASSNRDRAADTQYFGPGTRLTVL.

This clonotype showed up many times. The chain joins TRBV27 to TRBJ1-1; 9 bases are shared with TRBD1. Trimming took 4 bases from V and 4 from J; bases not matched to a gene: 10. Germline CDR1 is MNHEY and CDR2 is SMNVEV (reference sequence). This CDR3 region has 16 residues. The CDR3 DNA reads TGTGCCAGCAGTTCCCCCAACAGGGGGCGCGTCACTGAAGCTTTCTTT. This translates into CASSSPNRGRVTEAFF.

The J gene is TRBJ2-3, the V gene TRBV7-9, with D unclear. This CDR3 has 14 residues. CDR1 is SEHNR and CDR2 is FQNEAQ in the germline V gene (reference sequence). The ends were cut back, 3 bases at V and 0 bases at J, with 7 bases in the middle. CDR3 protein: CASSLPLSTDTQYF. The CDR3 nucleotides are TGTGCCAGCAGCTTGCCCCTCAGCACAGATACGCAGTATTTT.

This clonotype was picked up a small number of times. The chain recombines TRBV4-1 with TRBJ2-1; 13 bases are a match to TRBD2. In germline, CDR1 is MGHRA, CDR2 YSYEKL. Trimming at V came to 0 bases and at J to 8 bases, leaving 4 bases not matched to a gene. The CDR3 covers 16 residues. The CDR3 sequence: CASSQETSGRVHEQFF. CDR3 nucleotide sequence: TGCGCCAGCAGCCAAGAAACTAGCGGGAGGGTGCATGAGCAGTTCTTC.

This clonotype has more than one count but fewer than ten. The rearrangement joins TRBV6-1 to TRBJ2-2; 11 bases line up with TRBD2. Germline trimming cut 7 bases from V and 7 bases from J; bases unmatched to any gene: 8. The CDR3 loop spans 15 amino acids. Germline V gene lookup returns CDR1 MNHNS and CDR2 SASEGT. In nucleotides, the CDR3 is TGTGCCAGCACAGTACTAGCGGGAGTTGGCGGGGAGCTGTTTTTT. It yields the protein CASTVLAGVGGELFF.

This chain links TRBV12-3 or TRBV12-4 with TRBJ1-4, with no clear D. V lost 4 bases and J 0 bases, leaving 6 bases between the germline ends. The CDR3 consists of 14 residues. CDR3 nucleotide sequence: TGTGCCAGCAGTTGGGCATCAACTAATGAAAAACTGTTTTTT. Its protein product is CASSWASTNEKLFF.

The chain carries TRBV7-9 and TRBJ2-1; TRBD1 matches at 8 bases. The V and J ends lost 2 bases and 5 bases, in that order; junction bases with no gene match: 11. From germline, CDR1 is SEHNR and CDR2 FQNEAQ (reference sequence). The CDR3 has 17 amino acids. The CDR3 DNA reads as TGTGCCAGCAGCTTACTCCCGACAGGGGTCAGTAACAATGAGCAGTTCTTC. It encodes CASSLLPTGVSNNEQFF.

This clonotype came up a few times. The chain carries TRBV5-1 and TRBJ2-3; TRBD2 agrees at 8 bases. The CDR3 has 16 amino acids. V shed 6 bases and J 4 bases; nucleotides not matched to a gene: 13. Germline lookup yields CDR1 SGHRS and CDR2 YFSETQ. CDR3 amino acids: CASKRYTGGPSDTQYF. The CDR3 DNA is TGCGCCAGCAAGCGATATACGGGAGGGCCCTCAGATACGCAGTATTTT.

The chain has TRBV24-1 and TRBJ2-2, with a weak D call TRBD2 (6 bases). This CDR3 is 15 amino acids long. The V and J ends lost 3 bases and 7 bases respectively, with 14 bases between them. CDR1 is KGHDR, CDR2 SFDVKD, per germline. CDR3 in amino acids: CATSDGALGGGELFF. DNA of the CDR3: TGTGCCACCAGTGATGGAGCCCTCGGGGGCGGGGAGCTGTTTTTT.

This clonotype has only a few counts. J is TRBJ2-5 and V is TRBV28; TRBD2 aligns across 10 bases. CDR1 and CDR2 (germline): MDHEN, SYDVKM. J was trimmed by 5 bases and V by 8 bases; bases with no gene match: 2. This CDR3 has 12 amino acids. In nucleotides, the CDR3 is TGTGCCAGCCTGGGACTAGCGGAGACCCAGTACTTC. Residues: CASLGLAETQYF. Complete variable domain (other parts from reference TRBV28 and TRBJ2-5): DVKVTQSSRYLVKRTGEKVFLECVQDMDHENMFWYRQDPGLGLRLIYFSYDVKMKEKGDIPEGYSVSREKKERFSLILESASTNQTSMYLCASLGLAETQYFGPGTRLLVL.